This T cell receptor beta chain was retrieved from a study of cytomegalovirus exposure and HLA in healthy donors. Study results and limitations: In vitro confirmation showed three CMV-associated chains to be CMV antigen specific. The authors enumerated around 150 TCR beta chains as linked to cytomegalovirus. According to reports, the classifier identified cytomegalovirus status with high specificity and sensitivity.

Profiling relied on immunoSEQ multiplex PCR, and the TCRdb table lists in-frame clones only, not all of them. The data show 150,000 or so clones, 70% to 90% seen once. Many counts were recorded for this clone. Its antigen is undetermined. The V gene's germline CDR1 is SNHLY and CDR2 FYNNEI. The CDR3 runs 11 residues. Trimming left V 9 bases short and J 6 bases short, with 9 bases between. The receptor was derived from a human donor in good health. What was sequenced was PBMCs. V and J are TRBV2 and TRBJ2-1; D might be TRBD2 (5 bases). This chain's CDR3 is CASLTTNEQFF. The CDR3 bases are TGTGCCAGTTTGACTACCAATGAGCAGTTCTTC. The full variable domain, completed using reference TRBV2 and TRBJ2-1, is EPEVTQTPSHQVTQMGQEVILRCVPISNHLYFYWYRQILGQKVEFLVSFYNNEISEKSEIFDDQFSVERPDGSNFTLKIRSTKLEDSAMYFCASLTTNEQFFGPGTRLTVL.